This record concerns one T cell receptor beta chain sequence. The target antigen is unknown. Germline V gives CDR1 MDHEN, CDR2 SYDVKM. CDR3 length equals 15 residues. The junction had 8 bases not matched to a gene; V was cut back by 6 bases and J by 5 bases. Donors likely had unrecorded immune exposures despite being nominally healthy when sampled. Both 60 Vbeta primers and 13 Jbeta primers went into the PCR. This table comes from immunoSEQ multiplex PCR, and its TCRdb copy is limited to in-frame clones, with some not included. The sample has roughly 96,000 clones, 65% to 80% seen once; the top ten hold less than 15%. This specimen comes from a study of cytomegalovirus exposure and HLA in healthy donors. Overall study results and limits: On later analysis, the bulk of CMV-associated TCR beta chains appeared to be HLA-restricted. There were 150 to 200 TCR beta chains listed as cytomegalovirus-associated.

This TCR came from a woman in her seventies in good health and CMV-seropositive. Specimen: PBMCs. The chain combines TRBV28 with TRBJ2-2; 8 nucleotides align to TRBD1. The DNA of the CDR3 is TGTGCCAGCAGCCGACGACAGGGGAGGACCGGGGAGCTGTTTTTT. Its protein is CASSRRQGRTGELFF.